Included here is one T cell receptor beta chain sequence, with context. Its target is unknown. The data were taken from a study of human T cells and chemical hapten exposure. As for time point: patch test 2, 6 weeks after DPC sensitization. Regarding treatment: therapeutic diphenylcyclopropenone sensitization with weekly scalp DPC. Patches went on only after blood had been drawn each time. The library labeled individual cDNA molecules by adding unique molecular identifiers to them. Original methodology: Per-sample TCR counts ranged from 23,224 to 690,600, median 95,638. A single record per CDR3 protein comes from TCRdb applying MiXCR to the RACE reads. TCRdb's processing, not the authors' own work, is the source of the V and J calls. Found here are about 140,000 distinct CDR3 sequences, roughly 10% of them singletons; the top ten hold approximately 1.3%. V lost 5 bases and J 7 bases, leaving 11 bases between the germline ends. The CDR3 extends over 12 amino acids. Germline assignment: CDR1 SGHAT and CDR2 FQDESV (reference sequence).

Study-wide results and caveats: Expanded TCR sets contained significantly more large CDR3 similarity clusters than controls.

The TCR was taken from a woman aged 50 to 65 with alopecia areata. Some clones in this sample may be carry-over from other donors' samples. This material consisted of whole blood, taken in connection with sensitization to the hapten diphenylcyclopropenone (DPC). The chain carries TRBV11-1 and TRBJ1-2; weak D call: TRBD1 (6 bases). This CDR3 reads CASSQQGSGYTF. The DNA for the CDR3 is TGTGCCAGCAGCCAACAGGGAAGTGGCTACACCTTC.